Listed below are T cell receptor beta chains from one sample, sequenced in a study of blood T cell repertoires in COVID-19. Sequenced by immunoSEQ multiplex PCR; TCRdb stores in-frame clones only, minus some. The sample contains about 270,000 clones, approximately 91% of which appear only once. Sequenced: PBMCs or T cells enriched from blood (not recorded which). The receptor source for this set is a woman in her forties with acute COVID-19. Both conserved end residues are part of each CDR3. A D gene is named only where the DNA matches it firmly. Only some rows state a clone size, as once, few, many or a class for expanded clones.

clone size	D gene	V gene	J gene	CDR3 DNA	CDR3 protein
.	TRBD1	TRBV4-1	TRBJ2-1	TGCGCCAGCACCCACCGGGACAGGGGTTACAATGAGCAGTTCTTC	CASTHRDRGYNEQFF
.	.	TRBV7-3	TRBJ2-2	TGTGCCAGCAGCTCCCGGAGGGCCGACACCGGGGAGCTGTTTTTT	CASSSRRADTGELFF
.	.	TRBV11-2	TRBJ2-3	TGTGCCAGCAGCTTCTCAGGGGCTCGGACAGATACGCAGTATTTT	CASSFSGARTDTQYF
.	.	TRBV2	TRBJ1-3	TGTGCCAGCACCCAGGGTTACGGCTCTGGAAACACCATATATTTT	CASTQGYGSGNTIYF
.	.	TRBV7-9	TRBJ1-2	TGTGCCAGCAGCCCCCTGGCAGGGCACGGCTACACCTTC	CASSPLAGHGYTF
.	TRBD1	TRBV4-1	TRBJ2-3	TGCGCCAGCAGCCAACGCGGGACAGGGAATCCTAGCACTAGCACAGATACGCAGTATTTT	CASSQRGTGNPSTSTDTQYF
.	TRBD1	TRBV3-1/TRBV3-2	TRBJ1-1	TGTGCCAGCAGCCGGGACAGGGGCGAAGCTTTCTTT	CASSRDRGEAFF
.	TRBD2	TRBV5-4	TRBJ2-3	TGTGCCAGCAGCCACCCGGGACTAGCGGGTTTAAGGTATTTT	CASSHPGLAGLRYF
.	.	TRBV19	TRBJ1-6	TGTGCCAGTAGTATCGTTCGGCAGGATAATTCACCCCTCCACTTT	CASSIVRQDNSPLHF
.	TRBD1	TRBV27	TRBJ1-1	TGTGCCAGCAGTTTGACAGGGGGGACTGAAGCTTTCTTT	CASSLTGGTEAFF
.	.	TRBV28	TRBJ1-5	TGTGCCAGCAGTTTGGAACAGATAAATCAGCCCCAGCATTTT	CASSLEQINQPQHF
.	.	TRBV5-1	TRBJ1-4	TGCGCCAGCAGCCGGGTGGTGTCAGGGTACGGTGAAAAACTGTTTTTT	CASSRVVSGYGEKLFF
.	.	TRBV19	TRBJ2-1	TGTGCCAGTAGGATTCTAAATGAGCAGTTCTTC	CASRILNEQFF
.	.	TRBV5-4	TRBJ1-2	TGTGCCAGCAGGGGACATTCTTCCTATGGCTACACCTTC	CASRGHSSYGYTF
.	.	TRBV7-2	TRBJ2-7	TGTGCCAGCAGCACCAAGATGGGGGCGTACGAGCAGTACTTC	CASSTKMGAYEQYF
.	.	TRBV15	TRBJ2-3	TGTGCCACCAGCAGAGGGGGGCAGGGTTTAAGGCGGCAAGGCACAGATACGCAGTATTTT	CATSRGGQGLRRQGTDTQYF
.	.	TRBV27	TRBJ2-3	TGTGCCAGCAGGGCGGCACAACTGGGTACGCAGTATTTT	CASRAAQLGTQYF
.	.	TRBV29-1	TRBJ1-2	TGCAGCGTTGCGAGGGGGGGCTATGGCTACACCTTC	CSVARGGYGYTF
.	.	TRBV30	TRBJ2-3	TGTGCCTGGAGTAAACAGGGTAACACAGATACGCAGTATTTT	CAWSKQGNTDTQYF
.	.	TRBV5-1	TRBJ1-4	TGCGCCAGCAGGGGAGAGCCTAATGAAAAACTGTTTTTT	CASRGEPNEKLFF
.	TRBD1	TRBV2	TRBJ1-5	TGTGCCAGCAGGGGACAGGGCGTTCAGCCCCAGCATTTT	CASRGQGVQPQHF
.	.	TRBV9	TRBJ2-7	TGTGCCAGCAGCGTAGATTTCGGGTATATGGAGCAGTACTTC	CASSVDFGYMEQYF
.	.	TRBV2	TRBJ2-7	TGTGCCAGCAGGACAGGTTACGAGCAGTACTTC	CASRTGYEQYF
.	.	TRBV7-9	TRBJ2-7	TGTGCCAGCAGCTTAGGAGGGACTCAGTCCTACGAGCAGTACTTC	CASSLGGTQSYEQYF
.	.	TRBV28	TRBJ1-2	TGTGCCAGCAGTTTCTTAGGGGGTGGCTACACCTTC	CASSFLGGGYTF
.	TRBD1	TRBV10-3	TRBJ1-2	TGTGCCATCAGTGAGTCTACAGGGGAATACTATGGCTACACCTTC	CAISESTGEYYGYTF
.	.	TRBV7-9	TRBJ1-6	TGTGCCAGCAGCTTGAATCTTGGAACGAGACAGAATTCACCCCTCCACTTT	CASSLNLGTRQNSPLHF
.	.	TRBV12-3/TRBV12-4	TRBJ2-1	TGTGCCAGCAGTTTAGACTCATACAATGAGCAGTTCTTC	CASSLDSYNEQFF
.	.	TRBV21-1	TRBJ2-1	TGTGCCAGCAGCACAGAAAATAAGACTAGCTCGGGCGACAATGAGCAGTTCTTC	CASSTENKTSSGDNEQFF
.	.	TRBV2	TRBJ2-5	TGTGCCAGCAGTTCAGTGGCCCAGTACTTC	CASSSVAQYF
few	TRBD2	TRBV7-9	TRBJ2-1	TGTGCCAGCAGCTTAATTCCCGGACTAGCGGGGGGAGGAAATGAGCAGTTCTTC	CASSLIPGLAGGGNEQFF
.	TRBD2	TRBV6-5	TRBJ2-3	TGTGCCAGCAGTTCCGGACTAGCTGCAGATACGCAGTATTTT	CASSSGLAADTQYF
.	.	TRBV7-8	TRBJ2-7	TGTGCCAGCAGCTCCTCGGGACTGAGCTACGAGCAGTACTTC	CASSSSGLSYEQYF
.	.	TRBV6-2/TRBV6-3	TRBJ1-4	TGTGCCAGCAGCTGGGGTAGGGCAGGGGAAAAACTGTTTTTT	CASSWGRAGEKLFF
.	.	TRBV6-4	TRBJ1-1	TGTGCCAGCAGTGACTCGACAGGACTGAACACTGAAGCTTTCTTT	CASSDSTGLNTEAFF
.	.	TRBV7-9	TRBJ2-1	TGTGCCAGCAGCTTGGGGAGTCGCGGTAGCTCCTACAATGAGCAGTTCTTC	CASSLGSRGSSYNEQFF
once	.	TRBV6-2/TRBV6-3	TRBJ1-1	TGTGCCAGCAGTTACTCGACATTTCGGGGTAGGAGGACTGAAGCTTTCTTT	CASSYSTFRGRRTEAFF
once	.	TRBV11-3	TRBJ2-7	TGTGCCAGCAGCCTCGGCAGGGGCCCTTCCTACGAGCAGTACTTC	CASSLGRGPSYEQYF